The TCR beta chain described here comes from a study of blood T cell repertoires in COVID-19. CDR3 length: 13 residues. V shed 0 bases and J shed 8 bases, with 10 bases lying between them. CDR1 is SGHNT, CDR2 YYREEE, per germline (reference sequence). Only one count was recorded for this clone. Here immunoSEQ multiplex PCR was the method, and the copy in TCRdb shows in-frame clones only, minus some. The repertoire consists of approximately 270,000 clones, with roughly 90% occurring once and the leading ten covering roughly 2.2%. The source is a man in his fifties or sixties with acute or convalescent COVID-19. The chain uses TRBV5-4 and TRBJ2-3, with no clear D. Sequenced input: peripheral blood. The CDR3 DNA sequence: TGTGCCAGCAGCTTGGTCGTAGTCGGTACGCAGTATTTT. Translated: CASSLVVVGTQYF.